Given below is one T cell receptor (beta chain) in context. What it binds is unknown. These data come from a study of post-analysis software for immune sequencing data. Study outcomes and limitations: People with multiple sclerosis had a significantly lower normalized Chao1 diversity than controls did. Controls showed lower frequencies than patients for roughly five TRBV segments, and TRBV5-6, TRBV5-1 and TRBV20-1 were among these.

Incorporated into the TCR beta cDNA libraries were unique molecular identifiers, which served to reduce PCR and sequencing biases. The T cell input of roughly 0.95 to 10 million gave around 540,000 cDNA molecules. TCRdb used MiXCR to reprocess the PCR reads, holding one entry per CDR3 protein. Of over 700,000 distinct CDR3 sequences in the sample, about 32% were seen once. CDR1 is LNHDA and CDR2 is SQIVND in the germline V gene (reference sequence). The CDR3 contains 16 residues. V dropped 7 bases and J dropped 0 bases, with 16 bases sitting between them. Input material: blood. The chain combines TRBV19 with TRBJ1-5, with a weak D call TRBD1 (5 bases). This clonotype was obtained from a girl aged 5-17 years with multiple sclerosis. CDR3 in amino acids: CASIHRGGYSNQPQHF. Here the CDR3 DNA reads TGTGCCAGTATCCATAGGGGCGGTTATAGCAATCAGCCCCAGCATTTT.